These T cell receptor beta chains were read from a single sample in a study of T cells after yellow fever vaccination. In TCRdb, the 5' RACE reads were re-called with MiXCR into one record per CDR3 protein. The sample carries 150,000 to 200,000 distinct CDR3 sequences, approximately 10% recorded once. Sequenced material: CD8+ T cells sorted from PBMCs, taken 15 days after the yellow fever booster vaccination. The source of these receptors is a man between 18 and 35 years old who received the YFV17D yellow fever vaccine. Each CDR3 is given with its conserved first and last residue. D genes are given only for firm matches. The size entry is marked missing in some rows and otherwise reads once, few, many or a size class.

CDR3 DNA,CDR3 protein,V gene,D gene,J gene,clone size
TGTGCCAGCAGCCAAGATCCTCTGACTAGGTTAAGTACAGATACGCAGTATTTT,CASSQDPLTRLSTDTQYF,TRBV4-2,.,TRBJ2-3,many
TGTGCCACCAGTGATCCCGCCCCCGGGGGCCGGGCAGAGACCCAGTACTTC,CATSDPAPGGRAETQYF,TRBV24-1,.,TRBJ2-5,few
TGTGCCAGCAGCTTTCCTGAGCGGGGTGGTACAGATACGCAGTATTTT,CASSFPERGGTDTQYF,TRBV7-9,TRBD2,TRBJ2-3,few
TGTGCCAGCAGCGGTGACAGGGCCACAGATACGCAGTATTTT,CASSGDRATDTQYF,TRBV7-6,TRBD1,TRBJ2-3,.
TGTGCCACCCAGGTTGGGTCGAACTTGAACACTGAAGCTTTCTTT,CATQVGSNLNTEAFF,TRBV6-2/TRBV6-3,.,TRBJ1-1,.
TGTGCCAGCAGTTCGGCAGGGAGAATTTTGGAGACCCAGTACTTC,CASSSAGRILETQYF,TRBV12-3/TRBV12-4,.,TRBJ2-5,few
TGTGCCAGCAGCTGGAGACCTAGCGGAGATTACAATGAGCAGTTCTTC,CASSWRPSGDYNEQFF,TRBV6-6,TRBD2,TRBJ2-1,many
TGTGCCAGCAGTCAACTACCGAGCGGGGACGTCACAGATACGCAGTATTTT,CASSQLPSGDVTDTQYF,TRBV28,TRBD2,TRBJ2-3,.
TGCGCCAGCAGCTCCCTCGGCAGGGACACAGATACGCAGTATTTT,CASSSLGRDTDTQYF,TRBV5-1,.,TRBJ2-3,many
TGCAGCGTTGCCGGGGAGGAGGAAAAACTGTTTTTT,CSVAGEEEKLFF,TRBV29-1,.,TRBJ1-4,few
TGCAGTGCTAGAGATCAGGACCAGACCTCCGGCGAGCAGTACTTC,CSARDQDQTSGEQYF,TRBV20-1,.,TRBJ2-7,many
TGTGCCAGCAGTAATTCGGGATATAGCAATCAGCCCCAGCATTTT,CASSNSGYSNQPQHF,TRBV7-9,.,TRBJ1-5,few
TGTGCCAGCAGTTACATTGCGGCAGGTCGGAACTATGGCTACACCTTC,CASSYIAAGRNYGYTF,TRBV6-6,.,TRBJ1-2,.
TGTGCCTGGAGTGTCTGGCGGGGGGGCTACGAGCAGTACTTC,CAWSVWRGGYEQYF,TRBV30,TRBD2,TRBJ2-7,few
TGTGCCAGCAGTTTGTTCCGCCTAGCTGAGCAGTTCTTC,CASSLFRLAEQFF,TRBV12-3/TRBV12-4,.,TRBJ2-1,.
TGTGCCAGCAGCCTCGGGGCCGCTGGGGGAAACACCATATATTTT,CASSLGAAGGNTIYF,TRBV13,.,TRBJ1-3,few
TGCGACAGCAGCCCGGGAGAGGGGTGGACCCAGTCCTTC,CDSSPGEGWTQSF,TRBV5-1,.,TRBJ2-5,once
TGTGCCAGCAGTGTTGGGCACACTGAAGCTTTCTTT,CASSVGHTEAFF,TRBV2,.,TRBJ1-1,few
TGCAGCGTTGACGACAGGGGTAGTTATAACTATGGCTACACCTTC,CSVDDRGSYNYGYTF,TRBV29-1,TRBD1,TRBJ1-2,many
TGTGCCAGCAGCCAAGATTGGGACAGCTTCAATCAGCCCCAGCATTTT,CASSQDWDSFNQPQHF,TRBV3-1,TRBD1,TRBJ1-5,.
TGCAGCGTCGGACAGATCTATGGCTACACCTTC,CSVGQIYGYTF,TRBV29-1,.,TRBJ1-2,few
TGTGCCAGCAGCTTTGGGATTTCTGAAGCTTTCTTT,CASSFGISEAFF,TRBV7-9,.,TRBJ1-1,few